Each of the 5 T cell receptor beta chains below was sequenced from the same sample in a study of post-analysis software for immune sequencing data. General study findings and limits: With TRBV5-6, TRBV5-1 and TRBV20-1 included, about five TRBV segments were more frequent in patients than in controls.

The TCR beta cDNA libraries contained unique molecular identifiers. In TCRdb, the PCR reads were re-called with MiXCR into one record per CDR3 protein. The sample records 550,000 to 700,000 distinct CDR3 sequences, 44% being singletons. These receptors' antigens are unknown. Sequenced input: blood. The receptors derive from a girl between 5 and 17 years old with multiple sclerosis.

This chain uses TRBV30 with TRBJ1-1; no firm D call. Trimming removed 0 bases at V and 1 base at J, with 9 bases between. The length of the CDR3 is 14 residues. The germline V gene has CDR1 GTSNPN and CDR2 SVGIG (reference sequence). The CDR3 sequence is CAWSVKLPNTEAFF. The DNA for the CDR3 is TGTGCCTGGAGTGTAAAGTTACCGAACACTGAAGCTTTCTTT. The full variable domain, its missing parts supplied by reference TRBV30 and TRBJ1-1, is SQTIHQWPATLVQPVGSPLSLECTVEGTSNPNLYWYRQAAGRGLQLLFYSVGIGQISSEVPQNLSASRPQDRQFILSSKKLLLSDSGFYLCAWSVKLPNTEAFFGQGTRLTVV.

The DNA of the CDR3 is TGTGCCAGCAGTTCTGGGGGAGGGTTCGTTGAAAAACTGTTTTTT. Translation: CASSSGGGFVEKLFF. The V and J genes are TRBV6-5 and TRBJ1-4, with D perhaps TRBD1 (5 bases). The V gene's germline CDR1 is MNHEY and CDR2 SVGAGI. CDR3 size: 15 residues. Between the trimmed V and J ends, which lost 4 bases and 7 bases, there was a span of 16 bases.

The genes are TRBV5-1 and TRBJ2-7; 10 positions match TRBD2. The CDR3 totals 17 residues. The germline CDR1 and CDR2 sequences are SGHRS and YFSETQ. J gave up 1 base and V 2 bases, and 9 bases lay outside the gene matches. The chain's CDR3 is CASSFGSSSGSSYEQYF. The CDR3, as DNA: TGCGCCAGCAGCTTCGGGTCTTCTAGCGGGAGTTCCTACGAGCAGTACTTC.

This clonotype was observed once. J is TRBJ1-2 and V is TRBV12-3 or TRBV12-4, with 7 bases that match TRBD1. V trimming: 5 bases; J trimming: 8 bases; junction bases outside the gene matches: 17. The CDR3 length is 16 residues. This chain's CDR3 is CASSPKPRTGVEGYTF. CDR3 coding DNA: TGTGCCAGCAGTCCAAAACCCCGGACAGGTGTAGAGGGCTACACCTTC.

This clonotype was counted only a few times. The rearrangement links TRBV12-3 or TRBV12-4 to TRBJ1-1, with TRBD1 as a possible D gene (5 bases). CDR3 length equals 13 residues. Trimming stripped 2 bases from V and 13 bases from J, with 17 bases between. The DNA of the CDR3 is TGTGCCAGCAGTTTAATTAGGGGCGATTTTGGTTTCTTT. Translated: CASSLIRGDFGFF.